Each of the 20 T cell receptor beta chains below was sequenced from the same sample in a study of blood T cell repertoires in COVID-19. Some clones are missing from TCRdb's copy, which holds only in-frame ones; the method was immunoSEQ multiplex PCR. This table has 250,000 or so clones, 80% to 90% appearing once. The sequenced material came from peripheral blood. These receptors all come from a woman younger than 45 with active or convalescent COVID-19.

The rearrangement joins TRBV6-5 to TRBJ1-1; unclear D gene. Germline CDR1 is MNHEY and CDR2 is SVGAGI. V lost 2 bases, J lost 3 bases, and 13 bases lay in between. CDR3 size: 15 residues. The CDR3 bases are TGTGCCAGCAGTTACCGGAGGGTTGCGGACACTGAAGCTTTCTTT. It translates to CASSYRRVADTEAFF.

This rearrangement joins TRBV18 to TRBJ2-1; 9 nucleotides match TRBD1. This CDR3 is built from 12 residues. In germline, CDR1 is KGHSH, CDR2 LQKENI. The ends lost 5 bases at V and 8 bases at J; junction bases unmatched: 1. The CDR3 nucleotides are TGTGCCAGCTCAGGGACAGGGCATGAGCAGTTCTTC. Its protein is CASSGTGHEQFF. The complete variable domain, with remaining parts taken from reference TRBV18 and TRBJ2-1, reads NAGVMQNPRHLVRRRGQEARLRCSPMKGHSHVYWYRQLPEEGLKFMVYLQKENIIDESGMPKERFSAEFPKEGPSILRIQQVVRGDSAAYFCASSGTGHEQFFGPGTRLTVL.

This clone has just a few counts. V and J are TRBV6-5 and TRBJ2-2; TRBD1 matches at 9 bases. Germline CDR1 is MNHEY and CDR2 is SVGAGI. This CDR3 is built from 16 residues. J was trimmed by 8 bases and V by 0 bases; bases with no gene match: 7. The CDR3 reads CASSYSRDRVLGELFF. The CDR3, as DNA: TGTGCCAGCAGTTACTCGAGGGACAGGGTACTAGGGGAGCTGTTTTTT.

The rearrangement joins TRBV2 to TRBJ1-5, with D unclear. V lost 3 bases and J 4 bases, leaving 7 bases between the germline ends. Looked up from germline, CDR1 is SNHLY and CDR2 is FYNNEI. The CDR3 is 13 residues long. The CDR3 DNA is TGTGCCAGCAGTGAGAACGGGAATCAGCCCCAGCATTTT. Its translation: CASSENGNQPQHF.

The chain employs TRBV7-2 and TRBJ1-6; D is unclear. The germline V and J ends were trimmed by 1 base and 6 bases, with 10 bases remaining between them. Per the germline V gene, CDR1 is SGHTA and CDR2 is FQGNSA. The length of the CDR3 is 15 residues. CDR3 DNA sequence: TGTGCCAGCAGCTTAGACCCAAGTAGTAATTCACCCCTCCACTTT. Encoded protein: CASSLDPSSNSPLHF.

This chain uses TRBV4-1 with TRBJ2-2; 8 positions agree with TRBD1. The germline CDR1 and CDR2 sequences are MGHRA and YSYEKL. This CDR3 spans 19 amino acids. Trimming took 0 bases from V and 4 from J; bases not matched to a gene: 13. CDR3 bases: TGCGCCAGCAGCCAAGATGACCGGGGCAGGGGGCCGAGCACCGGGGAGCTGTTTTTT. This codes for CASSQDDRGRGPSTGELFF.

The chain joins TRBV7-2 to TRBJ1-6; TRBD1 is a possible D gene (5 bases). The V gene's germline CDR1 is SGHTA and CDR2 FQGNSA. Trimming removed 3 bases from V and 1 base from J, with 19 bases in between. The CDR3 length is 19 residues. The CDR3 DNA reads TGTGCCAGCAGCTTCGGGAGGGGTGGAGTGGGGTCCTATAATTCACCCCTCCACTTT. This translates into CASSFGRGGVGSYNSPLHF.

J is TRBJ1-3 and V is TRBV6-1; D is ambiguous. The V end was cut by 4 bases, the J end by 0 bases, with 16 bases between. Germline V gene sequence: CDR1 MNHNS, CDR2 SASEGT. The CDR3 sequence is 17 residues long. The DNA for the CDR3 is TGTGCCAGCAGTGCAATTCCAGGTTACCTCTCTGGAAACACCATATATTTT. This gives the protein CASSAIPGYLSGNTIYF.

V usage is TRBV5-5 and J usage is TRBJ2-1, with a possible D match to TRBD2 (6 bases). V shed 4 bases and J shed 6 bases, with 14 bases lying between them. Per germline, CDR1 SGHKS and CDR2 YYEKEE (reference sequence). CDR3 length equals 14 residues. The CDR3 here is CASSRGTLPNEQFF. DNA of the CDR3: TGTGCCAGCAGCCGCGGGACTCTCCCCAATGAGCAGTTCTTC.

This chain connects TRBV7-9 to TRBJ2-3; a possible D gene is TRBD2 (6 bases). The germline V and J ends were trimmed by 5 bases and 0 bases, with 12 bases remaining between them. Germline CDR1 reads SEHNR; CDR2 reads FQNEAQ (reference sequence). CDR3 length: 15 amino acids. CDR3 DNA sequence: TGTGCCAGCAGCCATAGCGGAACTAGCACAGATACGCAGTATTTT. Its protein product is CASSHSGTSTDTQYF.

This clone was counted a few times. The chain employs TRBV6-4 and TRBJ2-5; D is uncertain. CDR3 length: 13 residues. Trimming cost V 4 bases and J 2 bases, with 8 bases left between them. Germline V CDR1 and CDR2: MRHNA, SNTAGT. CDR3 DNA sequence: TGTGCCAGCAGTGCAGACTCACAAGAGACCCAGTACTTC. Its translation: CASSADSQETQYF.

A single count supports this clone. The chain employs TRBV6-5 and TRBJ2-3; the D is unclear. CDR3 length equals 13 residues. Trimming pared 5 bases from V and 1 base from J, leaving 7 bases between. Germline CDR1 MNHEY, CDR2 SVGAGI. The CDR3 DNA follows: TGTGCCAGCAGTCCCCCTGGCACAGATACGCAGTATTTT. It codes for CASSPPGTDTQYF.

The CDR3 here is CASSSPVGVPADTQYF. CDR3 coding DNA: TGTGCCAGCAGCTCCCCCGTAGGGGTTCCGGCAGATACGCAGTATTTT. The chain employs TRBV6-2 or TRBV6-3 and TRBJ2-3; TRBD1 is a possible D gene (5 bases). Germline V gene data show CDR1 as MNHEY and CDR2 as SVGEGT. The CDR3 sequence is 16 residues long. V was shortened by 6 bases and J by 4 bases, with 20 bases between the two germline ends.

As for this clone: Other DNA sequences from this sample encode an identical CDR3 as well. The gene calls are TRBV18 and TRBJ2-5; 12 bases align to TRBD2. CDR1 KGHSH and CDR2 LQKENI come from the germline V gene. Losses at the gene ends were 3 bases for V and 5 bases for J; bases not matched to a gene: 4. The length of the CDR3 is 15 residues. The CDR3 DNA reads TGTGCCAGCTCACCCGGACTAGCGGGAACGGAGACCCAGTACTTC. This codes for CASSPGLAGTETQYF.

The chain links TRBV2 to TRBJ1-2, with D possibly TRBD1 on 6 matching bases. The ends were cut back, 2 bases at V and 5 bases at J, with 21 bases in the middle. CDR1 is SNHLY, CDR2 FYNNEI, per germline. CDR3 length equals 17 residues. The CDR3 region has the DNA TGTGCCAGCAGTGAATTGGGTCCCAGGGGCAGTTCTTATGGCTACACCTTC. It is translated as CASSELGPRGSSYGYTF.

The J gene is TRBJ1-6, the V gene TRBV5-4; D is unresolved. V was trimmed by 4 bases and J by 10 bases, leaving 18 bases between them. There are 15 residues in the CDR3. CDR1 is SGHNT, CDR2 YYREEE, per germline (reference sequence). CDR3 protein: CASSGPGERRSPLHF. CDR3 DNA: TGTGCCAGCAGCGGTCCCGGGGAGCGGAGATCACCCCTCCACTTT.

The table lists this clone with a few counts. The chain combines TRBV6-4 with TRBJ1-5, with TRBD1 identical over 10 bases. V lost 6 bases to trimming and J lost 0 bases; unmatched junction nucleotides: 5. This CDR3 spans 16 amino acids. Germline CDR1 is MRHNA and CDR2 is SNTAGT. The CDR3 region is CASRRQGADSNQPQHF. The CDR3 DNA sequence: TGTGCCAGCAGGAGACAGGGGGCAGATAGCAATCAGCCCCAGCATTTT.

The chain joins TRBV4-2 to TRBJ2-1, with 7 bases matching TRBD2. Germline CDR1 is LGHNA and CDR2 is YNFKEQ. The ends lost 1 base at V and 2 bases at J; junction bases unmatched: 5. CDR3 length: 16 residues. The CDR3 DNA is TGTGCCAGCAGCCAAGGGGAGGGTAGAACCTACAATGAGCAGTTCTTC. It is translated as CASSQGEGRTYNEQFF.

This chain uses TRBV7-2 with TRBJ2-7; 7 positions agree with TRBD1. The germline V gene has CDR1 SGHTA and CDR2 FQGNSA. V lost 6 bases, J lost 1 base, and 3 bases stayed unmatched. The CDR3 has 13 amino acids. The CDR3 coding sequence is TGTGCCAGCAGTGAGGGACAGTCCTACGAGCAGTACTTC. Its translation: CASSEGQSYEQYF.

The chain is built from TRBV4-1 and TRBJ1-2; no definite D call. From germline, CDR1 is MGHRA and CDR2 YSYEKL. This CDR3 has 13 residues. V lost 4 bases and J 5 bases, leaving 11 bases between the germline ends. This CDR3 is CASSLREEYGYTF. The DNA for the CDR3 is TGCGCCAGCAGCCTCCGGGAGGAGTATGGCTACACCTTC.